This TCR beta chain was identified during a study of T cell responses to AZD1222 COVID-19 vaccine. Background on the study: Second doses were pooled across both intervals (about 4 or about 12 weeks).

Clones were sequenced by immunoSEQ multiplex PCR, and TCRdb holds only the in-frame ones, with some missing. The sample has about 110,000 clones; 84% are singletons. The germline V gene has CDR1 MNHNS and CDR2 SASEGT. The ends were cut back, 3 bases at V and 9 bases at J, with 12 bases in the middle. The CDR3 length is 13 residues. The study's findings and limits: The donors showed a predominance of white British ancestry and of females, with possible underestimation of clonal diversity. Baseline serology detected seropositivity in only five or six AZD1222 recipients. Mapped onto spike, vaccine-associated CD4 TCRs spanned it and were dominant at 160-218 and 743-854.

Concerning this clone itself: The antigen is not known.

The TCR comes from an adult in good health. The genes are TRBV6-1 and TRBJ1-5; possibly TRBD1 for D (5 bases). Sequences were derived from peripheral blood, sampled on day 0 of AZD1222 vaccination. The CDR3, as DNA: TGTGCCAGCAGTGAGGGGGACGGGATGCCCCAGCATTTT. This codes for CASSEGDGMPQHF.